This T cell receptor beta chain was profiled in a study of control samples from healthy donors and cancer patients. The protocol was immunoSEQ multiplex PCR, while the TCRdb copy is restricted to in-frame clones and leaves out a portion. Of 70,000 to 100,000 clones listed, around 90% are singletons. Germline V lookup: CDR1 MNHEY, CDR2 SMNVEV (reference sequence). Trimming pared 5 bases from V and 4 bases from J, leaving 15 bases between. The CDR3 runs 15 residues. The source material was PBMCs. J is TRBJ1-3 and V is TRBV27, with D possibly matching TRBD1 (5 bases). The clonotype comes from a woman aged 60 to 75 with head and neck cancer. The CDR3 is CASSRDRGRGNTIYF. DNA of the CDR3: TGTGCCAGCAGTCGGGACCGAGGGCGGGGAAACACCATATATTTT.